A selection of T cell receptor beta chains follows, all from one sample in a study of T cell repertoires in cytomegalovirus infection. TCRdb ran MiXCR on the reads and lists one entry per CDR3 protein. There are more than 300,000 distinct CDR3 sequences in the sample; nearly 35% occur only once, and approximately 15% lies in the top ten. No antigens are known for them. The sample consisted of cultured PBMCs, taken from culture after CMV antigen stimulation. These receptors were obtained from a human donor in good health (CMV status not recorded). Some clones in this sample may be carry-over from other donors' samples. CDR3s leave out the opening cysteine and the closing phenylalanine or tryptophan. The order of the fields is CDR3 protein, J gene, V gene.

CDR3aa: ASSPGTSNT; j_gene: TRBJ2-1; v_gene: TRBV2
CDR3aa: ASSLDRSRDTQY; j_gene: TRBJ2-3; v_gene: TRBV7-2
CDR3aa: ASSLPRGNEQF; j_gene: TRBJ2-1; v_gene: TRBV11-2
CDR3aa: ASSLLGNEQF; j_gene: TRBJ2-1; v_gene: TRBV27
CDR3aa: ASSLSGQGWGTDTQY; j_gene: TRBJ2-3; v_gene: TRBV27
CDR3aa: ASSLVHGLAGGFSYEQY; j_gene: TRBJ2-7; v_gene: TRBV7-2
CDR3aa: ASSPAAGARGTDTQY; j_gene: TRBJ2-3; v_gene: TRBV18
CDR3aa: ASTLTGGNQPQH; j_gene: TRBJ1-5; v_gene: TRBV7-9
CDR3aa: ASSLGAGTQY; j_gene: TRBJ2-5; v_gene: TRBV28
CDR3aa: ASSLPVSGNTIY; j_gene: TRBJ1-3; v_gene: TRBV7-9
CDR3aa: ASSPRGRGSDTQY; j_gene: TRBJ2-3; v_gene: TRBV18
CDR3aa: ASSLSRGTYEQY; j_gene: TRBJ2-7; v_gene: TRBV27
CDR3aa: SADRGYEQY; j_gene: TRBJ2-7; v_gene: TRBV29-1
CDR3aa: ASSYLLEREWDNEQF; j_gene: TRBJ2-1; v_gene: TRBV6-2/TRBV6-3
CDR3aa: ASTLGDGYT; j_gene: TRBJ1-2; v_gene: TRBV12-3/TRBV12-4
CDR3aa: ASSPSSGQETQY; j_gene: TRBJ2-5; v_gene: TRBV7-9
CDR3aa: AISESGTSGSLNEQF; j_gene: TRBJ2-1; v_gene: TRBV10-3
CDR3aa: AISESRTDTQY; j_gene: TRBJ2-3; v_gene: TRBV10-3
CDR3aa: ATSDPNGGDQPQH; j_gene: TRBJ1-5; v_gene: TRBV24-1
CDR3aa: ASSSNREGYEQF; j_gene: TRBJ2-1; v_gene: TRBV7-4
CDR3aa: ASSYRGPQTQY; j_gene: TRBJ2-5; v_gene: TRBV7-2
CDR3aa: ASSLGSREQF; j_gene: TRBJ2-1; v_gene: TRBV28
CDR3aa: ASSLEAGGRRGLF; j_gene: TRBJ1-4; v_gene: TRBV7-2
CDR3aa: ASSPRPSGRAIDEQF; j_gene: TRBJ2-1; v_gene: TRBV9
CDR3aa: ASNPGLSTDTQY; j_gene: TRBJ2-3; v_gene: TRBV12-3/TRBV12-4
CDR3aa: ASRGLAGVNEQF; j_gene: TRBJ2-1; v_gene: TRBV19
CDR3aa: ASTPSGGYGGQPQH; j_gene: TRBJ1-5; v_gene: TRBV19
CDR3aa: ASSPGDDPTDTQY; j_gene: TRBJ2-3; v_gene: TRBV7-4
CDR3aa: ASSLERLGEQY; j_gene: TRBJ2-7; v_gene: TRBV7-2
CDR3aa: ASRPRGVAYNEQF; j_gene: TRBJ2-1; v_gene: TRBV5-6
CDR3aa: ASSFLDLDRGNIQY; j_gene: TRBJ2-4; v_gene: TRBV7-2
CDR3aa: ASSSYTSYEQY; j_gene: TRBJ2-7; v_gene: TRBV12-3/TRBV12-4
CDR3aa: ACRTSGILRDTQY; j_gene: TRBJ2-3; v_gene: TRBV19
CDR3aa: SAREVVAGTSYNEQF; j_gene: TRBJ2-1; v_gene: TRBV20-1
CDR3aa: ASSLSGGRVSSDF; j_gene: TRBJ2-1; v_gene: TRBV28
CDR3aa: ASRQGQGFNEKLF; j_gene: TRBJ1-4; v_gene: TRBV12-3/TRBV12-4
CDR3aa: ATVSGRANNEQF; j_gene: TRBJ2-1; v_gene: TRBV6-1
CDR3aa: ASRLRANYGYT; j_gene: TRBJ1-2; v_gene: TRBV6-5
CDR3aa: ASSYSMTVDTEAF; j_gene: TRBJ1-1; v_gene: TRBV6-5
CDR3aa: ASSPDSNTYNEQF; j_gene: TRBJ2-1; v_gene: TRBV11-3
CDR3aa: ASSFVQGGNQPQH; j_gene: TRBJ1-5; v_gene: TRBV7-2
CDR3aa: ASSPTVQETQY; j_gene: TRBJ2-5; v_gene: TRBV11-2
CDR3aa: ASSAGGLETQY; j_gene: TRBJ2-5; v_gene: TRBV7-8
CDR3aa: SARDGTGGLNYGYT; j_gene: TRBJ1-2; v_gene: TRBV20-1
CDR3aa: ASSQAQEQDEQF; j_gene: TRBJ2-1; v_gene: TRBV4-2
CDR3aa: ASSYQSGRAVSTDTQY; j_gene: TRBJ2-3; v_gene: TRBV6-2/TRBV6-3
CDR3aa: ASSLTSGVAPQY; j_gene: TRBJ2-3; v_gene: TRBV5-4
CDR3aa: ASSRTGAGETQY; j_gene: TRBJ2-5; v_gene: TRBV7-3
CDR3aa: SASSLAGLYEQY; j_gene: TRBJ2-7; v_gene: TRBV20-1
CDR3aa: ASTSAGELF; j_gene: TRBJ2-2; v_gene: TRBV12-3/TRBV12-4
CDR3aa: ASAGRFGRSPLH; j_gene: TRBJ1-6; v_gene: TRBV19
CDR3aa: ASSLEAGEHNEQF; j_gene: TRBJ2-1; v_gene: TRBV7-6
CDR3aa: ASSQGQGIYEQY; j_gene: TRBJ2-7; v_gene: TRBV7-6
CDR3aa: ASSGPRGRETQY; j_gene: TRBJ2-5; v_gene: TRBV9
CDR3aa: SASVGSGSYEQY; j_gene: TRBJ2-7; v_gene: TRBV20-1